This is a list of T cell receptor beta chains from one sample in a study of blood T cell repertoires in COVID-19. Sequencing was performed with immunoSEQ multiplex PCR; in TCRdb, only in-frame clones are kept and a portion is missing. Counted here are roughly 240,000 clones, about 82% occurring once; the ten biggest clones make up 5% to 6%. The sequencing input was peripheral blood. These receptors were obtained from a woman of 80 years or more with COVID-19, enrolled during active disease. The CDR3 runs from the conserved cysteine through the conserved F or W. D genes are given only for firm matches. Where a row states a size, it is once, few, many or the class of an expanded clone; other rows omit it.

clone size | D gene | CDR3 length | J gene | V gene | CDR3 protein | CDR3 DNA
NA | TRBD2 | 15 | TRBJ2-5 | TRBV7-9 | CASTSWGGGAETQYF | TGTGCCAGCACCTCCTGGGGCGGGGGGGCCGAGACCCAGTACTTC
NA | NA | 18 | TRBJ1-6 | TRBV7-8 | CASSLVGLTGTYNSPLHF | TGTGCCAGCAGCTTAGTGGGCCTAACGGGGACCTATAATTCACCCCTCCACTTT
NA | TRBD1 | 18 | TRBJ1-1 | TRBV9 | CASSVVRPRGGDRGEAFF | TGTGCCAGCAGCGTAGTGAGACCCCGGGGCGGGGACAGGGGTGAAGCTTTCTTT
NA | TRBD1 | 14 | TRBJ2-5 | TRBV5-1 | CASSRTGGDETQYF | TGCGCCAGCAGCCGGACAGGGGGTGATGAGACCCAGTACTTC
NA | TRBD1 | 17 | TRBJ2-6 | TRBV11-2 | CASSLGQGGSGANVLTF | TGTGCCAGCAGCTTAGGACAGGGGGGCTCTGGGGCCAACGTCCTGACTTTC
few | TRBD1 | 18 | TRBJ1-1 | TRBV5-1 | CASSLKTQGQGSNTEAFF | TGCGCCAGCAGCTTGAAAACGCAGGGACAGGGGTCGAACACTGAAGCTTTCTTT
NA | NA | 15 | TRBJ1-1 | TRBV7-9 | CASSDLGLVNTEAFF | TGTGCCAGCAGCGACTTGGGGCTGGTGAACACTGAAGCTTTCTTT
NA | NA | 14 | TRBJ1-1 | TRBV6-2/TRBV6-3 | CASSTDGWDTEAFF | TGTGCCAGCAGTACAGATGGGTGGGACACTGAAGCTTTCTTT
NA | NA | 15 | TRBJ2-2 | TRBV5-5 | CASSLEVRATGELFF | TGTGCCAGCAGCTTGGAGGTCAGGGCCACCGGGGAGCTGTTTTTT
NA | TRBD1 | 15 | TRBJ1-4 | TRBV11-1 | CASSSGQGGSEKLFF | TGTGCCAGCAGCTCAGGACAGGGTGGAAGCGAAAAACTGTTTTTT
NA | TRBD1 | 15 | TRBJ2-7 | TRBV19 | CASSKGDRGSYEQYF | TGTGCCAGTAGTAAAGGAGACAGGGGATCCTACGAGCAGTACTTC
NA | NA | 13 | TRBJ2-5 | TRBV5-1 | CASSLGSGETQYF | TGCGCCAGCAGCTTGGGCAGTGGAGAGACCCAGTACTTC
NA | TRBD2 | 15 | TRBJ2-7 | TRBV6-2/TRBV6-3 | CASSSILAGNYEQYF | TGTGCCAGCAGCTCCATTTTAGCGGGCAACTACGAGCAGTACTTC
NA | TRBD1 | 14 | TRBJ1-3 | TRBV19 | CASSTGEAGNTIYF | TGTGCCAGTTCAACAGGGGAAGCTGGAAACACCATATATTTT
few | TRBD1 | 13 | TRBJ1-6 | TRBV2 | CAGEGALNSPLHF | TGTGCCGGAGAGGGGGCACTAAATTCACCCCTCCACTTT
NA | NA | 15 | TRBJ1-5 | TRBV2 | CASSRATGRDQPQHF | TGTGCCAGCTCCCGGGCGACAGGTCGGGATCAGCCCCAGCATTTT
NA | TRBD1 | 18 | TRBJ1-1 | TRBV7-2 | CASSLYLQGFISQRAAFF | TGTGCCAGCAGCTTATATTTACAGGGGTTTATCTCCCAGCGGGCTGCTTTCTTT
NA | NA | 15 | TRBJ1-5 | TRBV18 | CASSPPGAAVEPQHF | TGTGCCAGCTCACCACCGGGGGCAGCTGTGGAGCCCCAGCATTTT
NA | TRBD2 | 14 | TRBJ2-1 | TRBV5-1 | CASSFTSGYNEQFF | TGCGCCAGCAGCTTTACTAGCGGGTACAATGAGCAGTTCTTC
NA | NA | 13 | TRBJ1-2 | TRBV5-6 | CASSLGGSYGYTF | TGTGCCAGCAGCTTGGGGGGCAGCTATGGCTACACCTTC
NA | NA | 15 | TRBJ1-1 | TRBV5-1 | CASSLDGTPREGAFF | TGCGCCAGCAGCTTGGATGGGACACCCAGGGAGGGAGCTTTCTTT
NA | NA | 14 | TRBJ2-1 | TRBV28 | CASSPPDFTNEQFF | TGTGCCAGCAGCCCTCCGGACTTTACCAATGAGCAGTTCTTC
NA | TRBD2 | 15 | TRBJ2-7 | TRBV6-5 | CASSYSTSGVYEQYF | TGTGCCAGCAGTTACTCGACTAGCGGGGTCTACGAGCAGTACTTC
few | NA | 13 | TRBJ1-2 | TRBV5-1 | CASSLVGVQGYTF | TGCGCCAGCAGCTTGGTCGGGGTTCAGGGCTACACCTTC
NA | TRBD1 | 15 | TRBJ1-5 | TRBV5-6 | CASSYRGGVDQPQHF | TGTGCCAGCAGCTACAGGGGGGGGGTTGATCAGCCCCAGCATTTT
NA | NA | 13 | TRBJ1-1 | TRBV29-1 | CSVELQGRTEAFF | TGCAGCGTTGAATTGCAGGGTAGGACTGAAGCTTTCTTT
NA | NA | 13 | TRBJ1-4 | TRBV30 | CAYEGRGNEKLFF | TGTGCCTACGAAGGCCGGGGGAATGAAAAACTGTTTTTT
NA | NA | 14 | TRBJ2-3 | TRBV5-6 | CASSRDISTDTQYF | TGTGCCAGCAGCAGGGACATTTCCACAGATACGCAGTATTTT
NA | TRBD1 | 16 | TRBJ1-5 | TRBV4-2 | CASSQFSTGGLDPQHF | TGTGCCAGCAGCCAATTTTCCACAGGGGGCTTGGATCCCCAGCATTTT
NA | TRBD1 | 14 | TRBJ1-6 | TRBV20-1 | CSASLGQGNSPLHF | TGCAGTGCTAGTCTAGGACAGGGGAATTCACCCCTCCACTTT
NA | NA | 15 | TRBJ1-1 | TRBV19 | CASSMGDNMNTEAFF | TGTGCCAGTAGTATGGGGGACAACATGAACACTGAAGCTTTCTTT
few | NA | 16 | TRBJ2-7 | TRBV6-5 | CASSSAGAEASLEQYF | TGTGCCAGCAGTTCTGCGGGGGCAGAGGCCTCGCTCGAGCAGTACTTC
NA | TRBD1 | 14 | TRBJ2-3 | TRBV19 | CASTLRGRPDTQYF | TGTGCCAGTACTTTGAGGGGGCGCCCAGATACGCAGTATTTT
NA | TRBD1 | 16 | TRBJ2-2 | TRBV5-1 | CASSLSQGAPTGELFF | TGCGCCAGCAGCTTGAGTCAGGGGGCCCCAACCGGGGAGCTGTTTTTT
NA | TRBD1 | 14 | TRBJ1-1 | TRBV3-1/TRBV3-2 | CASSQAPGQGLAFF | TGTGCCAGCAGCCAAGCACCGGGACAGGGGCTAGCTTTCTTT
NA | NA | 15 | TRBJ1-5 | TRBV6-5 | CASSYLGGSNQPQHF | TGTGCCAGCAGTTACTTAGGGGGAAGCAATCAGCCCCAGCATTTT